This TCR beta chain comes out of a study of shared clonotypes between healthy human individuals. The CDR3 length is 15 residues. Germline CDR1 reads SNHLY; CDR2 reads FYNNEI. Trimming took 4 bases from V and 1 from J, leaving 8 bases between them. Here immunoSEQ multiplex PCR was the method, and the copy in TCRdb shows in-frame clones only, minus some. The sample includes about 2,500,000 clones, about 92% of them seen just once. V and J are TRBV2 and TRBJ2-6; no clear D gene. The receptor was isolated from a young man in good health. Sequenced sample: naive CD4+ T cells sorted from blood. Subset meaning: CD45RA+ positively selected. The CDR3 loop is CASSATSSGANVLTF. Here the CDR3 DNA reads TGTGCCAGCAGTGCGACATCATCTGGGGCCAACGTCCTGACTTTC.